A selection of T cell receptor beta chains follows, all from one sample in a study of post-analysis software for immune sequencing data. TCRdb reanalysed the PCR reads using MiXCR and keeps one entry per CDR3 protein. The sample contains over 150,000 distinct CDR3 sequences, about 29% of which appear only once. The sequenced sample consisted of blood. These receptors all come from a girl aged 5 to 17 with multiple sclerosis. CDR3s include the opening cysteine and the closing phenylalanine or tryptophan. D genes are given only for firm matches. Rows give clone size only sometimes, using once, few, many, or a class for an expanded clone.

size | J | V | D | CDR3 | DNA
many | TRBJ2-3 | TRBV25-1 | NA | CASSRSNRDTQYF | TGTGCCAGCAGTAGGTCCAACAGGGATACGCAGTATTTT
NA | TRBJ1-6 | TRBV12-3/TRBV12-4 | NA | CASSLGGRENSPLHF | TGTGCCAGCAGTTTAGGGGGAAGGGAGAATTCACCCCTCCACTTT
few | TRBJ2-7 | TRBV3-1 | NA | CASSQDGGRPYEQYF | TGTGCCAGCAGCCAAGATGGCGGCCGACCCTACGAGCAGTACTTC
NA | TRBJ1-2 | TRBV7-9 | TRBD1 | CASSSRGQPNYGYTF | TGTGCCAGCAGCTCGAGGGGACAGCCCAACTATGGCTACACCTTC
NA | TRBJ2-7 | TRBV6-5 | NA | CASSYDRGPIVYEQYF | TGTGCCAGCAGTTACGACCGGGGCCCCATAGTCTACGAGCAGTACTTC
NA | TRBJ1-2 | TRBV20-1 | NA | CSARGDRLDRNYGYTF | TGCAGTGCTAGAGGGGACCGCCTCGACAGAAACTATGGCTACACCTTC
NA | TRBJ2-5 | TRBV6-1 | NA | CASRRAGLQETQYF | TGTGCCAGTCGGAGGGCAGGCCTACAAGAGACCCAGTACTTC
many | TRBJ2-7 | TRBV4-1 | TRBD2 | CASSQDPSGIYEQYF | TGCGCCAGCAGCCAAGATCCTAGCGGGATCTACGAGCAGTACTTC
many | TRBJ2-5 | TRBV3-1 | TRBD2 | CASSQEPPGVAGVETQYF | TGTGCCAGCAGCCAAGAGCCCCCGGGGGTAGCGGGAGTGGAGACCCAGTACTTC
NA | TRBJ2-5 | TRBV4-1 | TRBD2 | CASSSPGLAGETQYF | TGCGCCAGCAGCTCGCCGGGACTAGCGGGAGAGACCCAGTACTTC
many | TRBJ2-4 | TRBV15 | NA | CATSRDFILDSVDKNIQYF | TGTGCCACCAGCAGAGATTTTATCCTGGACAGTGTAGACAAAAACATTCAGTACTTC
NA | TRBJ2-5 | TRBV15 | TRBD1 | CATSRDPGQRGETQYF | TGTGCCACCAGCAGAGATCCGGGACAGAGGGGAGAGACCCAGTACTTC
many | TRBJ2-3 | TRBV7-2 | NA | CASSLNKGGTLGRPDTQYF | TGTGCCAGCAGCTTAAATAAGGGCGGGACCTTGGGGCGCCCAGATACGCAGTATTTT
few | TRBJ1-1 | TRBV12-3/TRBV12-4 | NA | CASGTRQLEAFF | TGTGCCAGCGGAACCCGACAGCTTGAAGCTTTCTTT
many | TRBJ2-7 | TRBV9 | TRBD2 | CASSVEPSGPYEQYF | TGTGCCAGCAGCGTAGAACCTAGCGGACCCTACGAGCAGTACTTC
few | TRBJ2-1 | TRBV5-1 | NA | CASSLTPAGATDYNEQFF | TGCGCCAGCAGCTTGACTCCAGCGGGCGCGACCGACTACAATGAGCAGTTCTTC
NA | TRBJ2-5 | TRBV28 | NA | CASSLYADQETQYF | TGTGCCAGCAGTTTATACGCAGATCAAGAGACCCAGTACTTC
NA | TRBJ1-2 | TRBV28 | NA | CASSFPDRCTGYTF | TGTGCCAGCAGCTTCCCGGACCGTTGCACGGGCTACACCTTC
NA | TRBJ2-3 | TRBV5-1 | TRBD2 | CASSLGSSGTADMQYF | TGCGCCAGCAGCTTGGGATCCAGCGGGACGGCAGATATGCAGTATTTT
NA | TRBJ2-1 | TRBV5-4 | TRBD1 | CASSYLQGWSYNEQFF | TGTGCCAGCAGCTACCTACAGGGGTGGTCCTACAATGAGCAGTTCTTC
many | TRBJ2-7 | TRBV28 | NA | CASSPGGGSGHEQYF | TGTGCCAGCAGTCCTGGGGGTGGTTCGGGTCACGAGCAGTACTTC
many | TRBJ2-7 | TRBV5-1 | TRBD2 | CASGSSGSSYEQYF | TGCGCCAGCGGGTCTAGCGGAAGCTCCTACGAGCAGTACTTC
many | TRBJ2-5 | TRBV10-3 | NA | CAISGPRETQYF | TGTGCCATCAGTGGTCCCAGAGAGACCCAGTACTTC
many | TRBJ2-7 | TRBV10-3 | NA | CAISEGQSAYEQYF | TGTGCCATCAGTGAAGGGCAGTCTGCCTACGAGCAGTACTTC
few | TRBJ2-7 | TRBV12-3/TRBV12-4 | NA | CASSSQVAGEQYF | TGTGCCAGCAGTTCCCAGGTGGCCGGCGAGCAGTACTTC
NA | TRBJ1-6 | TRBV5-5 | NA | CASSLSGVDPPLHF | TGTGCCAGCAGCTTGTCAGGGGTGGATCCACCCCTCCACTTT
NA | TRBJ1-4 | TRBV12-3/TRBV12-4 | NA | CASSPRATNEKLFF | TGTGCCAGCAGTCCCAGAGCAACTAATGAAAAACTGTTTTTT
NA | TRBJ2-1 | TRBV5-1 | NA | CASSSAGTYNEQFF | TGCGCCAGCAGCTCAGCCGGGACTTACAATGAGCAGTTCTTC
NA | TRBJ1-2 | TRBV2 | TRBD1 | CASREQGAVYGYTF | TGTGCCAGCAGGGAACAGGGGGCGGTCTATGGCTACACCTTC
few | TRBJ1-1 | TRBV20-1 | NA | CSVTAPGQRNTEAFF | TGCAGTGTAACCGCACCGGGACAACGGAACACTGAAGCTTTCTTT
many | TRBJ1-2 | TRBV7-2 | NA | CASSFRTDHGYTF | TGTGCCAGCAGCTTTAGGACCGACCATGGCTACACCTTC
NA | TRBJ2-3 | TRBV7-2 | NA | CASSPDTSTDTQYF | TGTGCCAGCAGCCCCGACACTAGCACAGATACGCAGTATTTT
NA | TRBJ2-1 | TRBV29-1 | NA | CSVRRRASYNEQFF | TGCAGCGTTAGGAGGCGGGCGTCCTACAATGAGCAGTTCTTC
few | TRBJ1-1 | TRBV27 | NA | CASSLSMGGTEAFF | TGTGCCAGCAGTTTATCGATGGGGGGCACTGAAGCTTTCTTT
NA | TRBJ2-4 | TRBV4-1 | NA | CASSQEIRGKKNIQYF | TGCGCCAGCAGCCAAGAAATCAGGGGCAAGAAAAACATTCAGTACTTC
NA | TRBJ2-3 | TRBV12-3/TRBV12-4 | NA | CASSPQGVSGTDTQYF | TGTGCCAGCAGTCCCCAGGGGGTGAGCGGGACAGATACGCAGTATTTT
NA | TRBJ1-4 | TRBV29-1 | TRBD1 | CSARTGANGKLFF | TGCAGCGCGAGGACAGGGGCTAATGGAAAACTGTTTTTT
NA | TRBJ1-5 | TRBV12-5 | TRBD1 | CTSGSIAGTEGRYSNQPQHF | TGTACTAGTGGTTCCATAGCCGGGACAGAGGGGCGATATAGCAATCAGCCCCAGCATTTT
many | TRBJ2-5 | TRBV12-3/TRBV12-4 | NA | CASSLVAETQYF | TGTGCCAGCAGTTTGGTTGCAGAGACCCAGTACTTC
NA | TRBJ2-6 | TRBV28 | NA | CASSTRGSSSGANVLTF | TGTGCCAGCAGCACTAGGGGGTCCAGCTCTGGGGCCAACGTCCTGACTTTC
NA | TRBJ2-7 | TRBV28 | NA | CASNLQGSSYEQYF | TGTGCCAGCAACCTACAGGGCAGCTCCTACGAGCAGTACTTC
NA | TRBJ2-1 | TRBV12-5 | NA | CASGFRDEQFF | TGTGCTAGTGGCTTCAGGGACGAGCAGTTCTTC
NA | TRBJ2-5 | TRBV20-1 | TRBD2 | CSARVAGSAGARGETQYF | TGCAGTGCTAGAGTCGCGGGATCAGCGGGGGCCCGTGGAGAGACCCAGTACTTC
NA | TRBJ2-5 | TRBV4-2 | NA | CATGAGIRETQYF | TGTGCCACCGGGGCGGGGATTCGAGAGACCCAGTACTTC
NA | TRBJ1-1 | TRBV12-3/TRBV12-4 | TRBD1 | CASSRTGFGEAFF | TGTGCCAGCAGCCGGACAGGGTTCGGGGAAGCTTTCTTT
NA | TRBJ2-3 | TRBV7-9 | NA | CASSSIPGITDTQYF | TGTGCCAGCAGCTCAATTCCAGGGATCACAGATACGCAGTATTTT
few | TRBJ2-5 | TRBV27 | NA | CASTRGPQETQYF | TGTGCCAGCACCCGGGGACCCCAAGAGACCCAGTACTTC
NA | TRBJ2-3 | TRBV15 | TRBD2 | CATSMTGGTSGRGSQYF | TGTGCCACCAGCATGACCGGAGGGACTAGCGGGAGGGGGTCGCAGTATTTT
many | TRBJ2-7 | TRBV6-2/TRBV6-3 | TRBD1 | CASATTGGTYEQYF | TGTGCCAGTGCCACGACAGGGGGAACCTACGAGCAGTACTTC